Listed here is a single T cell receptor (beta chain). The data derive from a study of blood T cell repertoires in COVID-19. On the study more broadly: Samples came from the United States, Italy and Spain, spanning acute and convalescent COVID-19. In each case, the material was cDNA or gDNA derived from T cells, B-cell-depleted T cells, or PBMCs.

V lost 0 bases, J lost 4 bases, and 13 bases lay in between. Germline V lookup: CDR1 KGHSH, CDR2 LQKENI. This CDR3 has 16 residues. In the original processing: Quantification of nucleated cells was approximated via reference gene primer amplification. Profiling relied on immunoSEQ multiplex PCR, and the TCRdb table lists in-frame clones only, not all of them. V and J calls and clone size come straight from that table; D and trimming were deduced from the DNA. The sample yields 120,000 or so clones, roughly 90% seen once. This receptor was taken from a man aged 50 to 60 with acute or convalescent COVID-19. The sample comprised peripheral blood. The V gene is TRBV18, the J gene TRBJ2-1, with a possible D match to TRBD2 (5 bases). The CDR3 here is CASSPPTSYGYNEQFF. In DNA form, the CDR3 reads TGTGCCAGCTCACCACCAACTAGTTACGGATACAATGAGCAGTTCTTC.